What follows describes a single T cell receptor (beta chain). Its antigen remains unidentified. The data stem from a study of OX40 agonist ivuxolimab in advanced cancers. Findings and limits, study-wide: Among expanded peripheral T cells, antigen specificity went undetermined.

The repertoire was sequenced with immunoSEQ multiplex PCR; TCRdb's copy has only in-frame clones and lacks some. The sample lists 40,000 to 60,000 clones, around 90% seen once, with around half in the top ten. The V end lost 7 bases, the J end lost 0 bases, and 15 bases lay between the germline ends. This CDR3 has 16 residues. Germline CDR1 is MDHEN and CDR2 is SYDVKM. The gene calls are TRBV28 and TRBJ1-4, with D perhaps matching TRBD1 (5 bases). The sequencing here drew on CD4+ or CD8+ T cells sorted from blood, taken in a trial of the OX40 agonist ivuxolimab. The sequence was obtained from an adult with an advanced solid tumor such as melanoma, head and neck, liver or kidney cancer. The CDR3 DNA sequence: TGTGCCAGCATTCCTCAAGGGGCAGCAACTAATGAAAAACTGTTTTTT. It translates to CASIPQGAATNEKLFF.